The entry below gives a single T cell receptor beta chain sequence along with its context. Distinct nucleotide sequences in the sample also encode this CDR3. This specimen comes from a study of blood T cell repertoires in COVID-19. Study summary: COVID-19 samples, acute and convalescent, were from the United States, Italy and Spain. T cells, B-cell-depleted T cells, or PBMCs provided the cDNA or gDNA that served as material.

Measured with immunoSEQ multiplex PCR; TCRdb has only the in-frame clones, and not every one. The sample carries roughly 500,000 clones, 89% recorded once. V lost 4 bases and J lost 5; bases outside the gene matches: 4. There are 15 residues in the CDR3. CDR1 and CDR2 (germline): SGHRS, YFSETQ. The sequence was obtained from a man aged 18 to 35 with COVID-19, enrolled during active disease. This sequence joins TRBV5-1 and TRBJ2-1; 12 bases fit TRBD1. Sequences were obtained from peripheral blood. The chain's CDR3 is CASSPGQGAHNEQFF. CDR3 bases: TGCGCCAGCAGCCCGGGACAGGGGGCCCACAATGAGCAGTTCTTC.